This T cell receptor beta chain is from a study of vaccination effects on CD4 cells after COVID-19. TCRdb keeps only in-frame clones here, not all; method: immunoSEQ multiplex PCR. Among 20,000 or so clones listed, approximately 74% were seen once. Germline values: CDR1 SQVTM, CDR2 ANQGSEA. Unmatched junction bases numbered 12, after V lost 7 bases and J lost 3 bases. The CDR3 loop spans 15 amino acids. In regard to this clone: Antigen unknown.

Using viral peptide pools, the ViraFEST assay grew out antigen-specific CD4+ T cells prior to sequencing. CD4+ T cells were isolated after less than 12 days of culture. SARS-CoV-2 infected the person between March and December 2020, as confirmed by PCR. Whole-study results and caveats: Late post-vaccination, clones induced by infection and those induced by vaccine underwent marked clonal contraction.

The sequence was obtained from a human donor who had a prior SARS-CoV-2 infection. This specimen was CD4+ T cells from PBMCs cultured with SARS-CoV-2 spike peptides, taken before COVID-19 vaccination. This chain links TRBV29-1 with TRBJ2-5, with 9 nucleotides matching TRBD1. The chain's CDR3 is CSARTGTGKEETQYF. The CDR3 DNA reads as TGCAGCGCGAGGACCGGGACAGGGAAGGAAGAGACCCAGTACTTC.